This T cell receptor beta chain was identified during a study of T cells in Graves' hyperthyroidism and ophthalmopathy. There were TCR beta CDR3 regions amplified from RNA transcripts. A set of HTBI primers served as the primers for a first-round RT-PCR of the TCR CDR3. From the multiplex PCR reads, TCRdb called clonotypes with MiXCR, one entry per CDR3 protein. The sample lists 340,000 or so distinct CDR3 sequences; 15% to 20% were seen once. This clonotype turned up a few times. The CDR3 is 15 amino acids. Germline CDR1 LGHDT, CDR2 YNNKEL (reference sequence). V was trimmed by 8 bases and J by 8 bases, leaving 21 bases between them.

The sequence was collected from a woman in her 50s with Graves' hyperthyroidism. The chain employs TRBV3-1 and TRBJ2-2, with D perhaps matching TRBD1 (6 bases). Sequenced sample: blood. The CDR3 reads CASVGTGPSSGELFF. As DNA, the CDR3 is TGTGCCAGCGTGGGAACAGGGCCGTCGTCGGGGGAGCTGTTTTTT.